The T cell receptor beta chain under discussion was sequenced for a study of CD8 T cells in ankylosing spondylitis. The table lists this clonotype with many counts. The antigen is undetermined. Libraries for TCR beta were made by quantitative 5'-RACE with molecular barcodes. A single record per CDR3 protein comes from TCRdb applying MiXCR to the 5' RACE reads. The table lists 50,000 to 65,000 distinct CDR3 sequences, 6% to 7.5% of them singletons. Whole-study results and caveats: A TCR beta motif made of eight highly homologous variants seemed typical of ankylosing spondylitis blood.

The sequenced material came from blood, either unsorted or a sorted T cell fraction (not recorded which). This clonotype was obtained from a female donor with ankylosing spondylitis or in good health (not recorded which).

In DNA form, the CDR3 reads TGTGCCAGCAGCCCCCCGCACATATTTACTTCCAACACCGGGGAGCTGTTTTTT. It encodes CASSPPHIFTSNTGELFF. This sequence joins TRBV2 and TRBJ2-2, with no clear D. This CDR3 is 18 amino acids long. The germline CDR1 and CDR2 sequences are SNHLY and FYNNEI. V lost 6 bases and J lost 2, with 22 bases in between.